The 32 T cell receptor beta chains listed next were all sequenced from one sample in a study of blood T cells in healthy people across ages. The second PCR ran about 6 to 12 cycles with a sample-barcoded 5' primer and J-beta primers. TCRdb re-called the 5' RACE reads through MiXCR, storing one row per CDR3 protein. The table has some 1.4 million distinct CDR3 sequences, roughly 40% seen once; the top ten hold 7.9%. Input material: blood. All receptors derive from a woman in her late teens or twenties in good health.

The chain links TRBV27 to TRBJ2-7; maybe TRBD1 (5 bases). Deletions cut 5 bases from V and 3 bases from J, with 17 bases between. Germline assignment: CDR1 MNHEY and CDR2 SMNVEV (reference sequence). This CDR3 is built from 15 residues. CDR3 DNA sequence: TGTGCCAGCAGTAGCCCCCAGGGTAAACACTACGAGCAGTACTTC. Protein product: CASSSPQGKHYEQYF.

This clonotype was observed a few times. The genes are TRBV18 and TRBJ2-5; possible D gene TRBD2, 6 bases. The CDR3 consists of 17 residues. Looked up from germline, CDR1 is KGHSH and CDR2 is LQKENI. Trimming shortened V by 0 bases and J by 4 bases, and 18 bases separated the two germline ends. This CDR3 reads CASSPPRTTEYLETQYF. CDR3 DNA sequence: TGTGCCAGCTCACCACCTAGGACTACCGAGTACCTAGAGACCCAGTACTTC.

The rearrangement joins TRBV29-1 to TRBJ2-3; 11 bases map to TRBD2. J lost 6 bases, V lost 6 bases, and 14 bases had no gene match. Germline values: CDR1 SQVTM, CDR2 ANQGSEA. This CDR3 is 16 amino acids long. CDR3 sequence reads: CSVLPPSGGLSDTQYF. The DNA of the CDR3 is TGCAGCGTCCTACCCCCTAGCGGGGGGCTTTCCGATACGCAGTATTTT.

In this sample, this clonotype turned up a few times. The chain's CDR3 is CASSFDRDQSTDTQYF. In DNA, the CDR3 is TGTGCCAGCAGCTTCGACCGGGACCAAAGCACAGATACGCAGTATTTT. This chain connects TRBV7-8 to TRBJ2-3; D possibly matches TRBD1 or TRBD2 (5 bases each). The CDR3 spans 16 residues. Germline CDR1 reads SGHVS; CDR2 reads FQNEAQ. With 3 bases removed from V and 0 bases from J, the gap between germline ends came to 13 bases.

This chain uses TRBV5-6 with TRBJ2-7; D gene unclear. This CDR3 has 14 residues. CDR1 and CDR2 (germline): SGHDT, YYEEEE. Trimming removed 0 bases from V and 7 bases from J, with 14 bases in between. The CDR3 region is CASSLGHFYNEQYF. DNA of the CDR3: TGTGCCAGCAGCTTGGGACATTTTTACAATGAGCAGTACTTC.

V is TRBV5-1 and J is TRBJ2-1; TRBD2 agrees at 11 bases. CDR1 and CDR2 from the germline V gene are SGHRS and YFSETQ. The CDR3 runs to 17 residues. V shed 2 bases, J shed 2 bases, and the junction held 6 bases outside the gene matches. The CDR3 spells CASSFHVTSGAYNEQFF. CDR3 coding DNA: TGCGCCAGCAGCTTCCATGTGACTAGCGGGGCCTACAATGAGCAGTTCTTC. The full variable domain, rest sourced from reference TRBV5-1 and TRBJ2-1, is KAGVTQTPRYLIKTRGQQVTLSCSPISGHRSVSWYQQTPGQGLQFLFEYFSETQRNKGNFPGRFSGRQFSNSRSEMNVSTLELGDSALYLCASSFHVTSGAYNEQFFGPGTRLTVL.

Comments on this clonotype: One junction end does not reproduce the germline sequence, and a read error may be involved. The V gene is TRBV7-9, the J gene TRBJ2-7, with D unclear. The CDR3 is 14 amino acids. Per germline, CDR1 SEHNR and CDR2 FQNEAQ (reference sequence). For the CDR3, the DNA is TGTACCAGCAGCCCCAACAGCCTCTCCTACGAGCAGTACTTC. It codes for CTSSPNSLSYEQYF.

This clonotype was seen more than once but under ten times. The chain is built from TRBV6-5 and TRBJ2-7; 7 bases fit TRBD2. V lost 6 bases and J lost 0; bases outside the gene matches: 5. CDR3 length: 14 residues. CDR1 and CDR2 from the germline V gene are MNHEY and SVGAGI. The CDR3 sequence: CASRLGGDSYEQYF. The DNA of the CDR3 is TGTGCCAGCAGATTGGGAGGGGACTCCTACGAGCAGTACTTC.

The chain combines TRBV6-4 with TRBJ2-3; D is unclear. This CDR3 comprises 14 residues. Trimming left V 5 bases short and J 5 bases short, with 14 bases between. Germline V lookup: CDR1 MRHNA, CDR2 SNTAGT. The CDR3 DNA reads as TGTGCCAGCAGTCCCCACCTTTCGTTAGATACGCAGTATTTT. Amino acid sequence: CASSPHLSLDTQYF.

This clonotype was picked up a small number of times. This sequence joins TRBV20-1 and TRBJ2-7; D not resolved. V dropped 3 bases and J dropped 2 bases, with 14 bases sitting between them. The CDR3 covers 14 residues. Germline V gene sequence: CDR1 DFQATT, CDR2 SNEGSKA (reference sequence). CDR3 amino acids: CSARPITEPYEQYF. CDR3 nucleotide sequence: TGCAGTGCTAGGCCTATAACGGAACCCTACGAGCAGTACTTC.

This clonotype was recorded once. The gene calls are TRBV20-1 and TRBJ1-3; no firm D call. Trimming took 0 bases from V and 0 from J, leaving 15 bases between them. Germline CDR1 DFQATT, CDR2 SNEGSKA (reference sequence). The CDR3 spans 17 residues. CDR3 in amino acids: CSARDRPRTPSGNTIYF. The CDR3 region has the DNA TGCAGTGCTAGAGATAGGCCCAGGACTCCCTCTGGAAACACCATATATTTT.

The J gene is TRBJ2-3, the V gene TRBV7-2, with 8 bases lining up with TRBD2. Losses at the gene ends were 2 bases for V and 6 bases for J; bases not matched to a gene: 10. Germline CDR1 and CDR2: SGHTA and FQGNSA. The CDR3 extends over 16 amino acids. DNA for the CDR3: TGTGCCAGCAGCTTAACGGGAGGGCCCAGGATGGATACGCAGTATTTT. Amino acids: CASSLTGGPRMDTQYF.

The CDR3 is CSVPDRTQETQYF. DNA for the CDR3: TGCAGCGTCCCAGACAGGACACAAGAGACCCAGTACTTC. This chain joins TRBV29-1 and TRBJ2-5, with a tentative D call TRBD1 (6 bases). Germline V gene sequence: CDR1 SQVTM, CDR2 ANQGSEA. Between the trimmed V and J ends, which lost 6 bases and 2 bases, there was a span of 13 bases. The CDR3 loop spans 13 amino acids.

This clonotype was counted between two and nine times. V is TRBV20-1 and J is TRBJ1-1; the match to TRBD1 covers 8 bases. Germline V gene data show CDR1 as DFQATT and CDR2 as SNEGSKA (reference sequence). The ends lost 1 base at V and 4 bases at J; junction bases unmatched: 2. This CDR3 has 13 amino acids. In DNA, the CDR3 is TGCAGTGCTAGAGTTACAGGGGGCACTGAAGCTTTCTTT. It translates to CSARVTGGTEAFF.

This clonotype was counted a few times. The chain links TRBV5-1 to TRBJ1-1; 8 bases map to TRBD1. V lost 1 base to trimming and J lost 5 bases; unmatched junction nucleotides: 4. This CDR3 has 14 amino acids. Germline values: CDR1 SGHRS, CDR2 YFSETQ. The CDR3 DNA follows: TGCGCCAGCAGCTTGCCCAGGGGGCAAACTGAAGCTTTCTTT. Its translation: CASSLPRGQTEAFF.

In its sample, this clonotype was seen a few times. This chain connects TRBV27 to TRBJ2-3, with D possibly being TRBD1 (5 bases). Germline V gene lookup returns CDR1 MNHEY and CDR2 SMNVEV (reference sequence). V was cut by 6 bases and J by 8 bases, with 18 bases left in between. This CDR3 has 14 residues. In DNA, the CDR3 is TGTGCCAGCAGCCGTAAGGGGATTAGGGGTACGCAGTATTTT. Protein sequence: CASSRKGIRGTQYF.

V usage is TRBV12-3 or TRBV12-4 and J usage is TRBJ2-3; 8 nucleotides align to TRBD2. With V trimmed by 6 bases and J by 2 bases, 7 bases remained unmatched. CDR3 size: 15 residues. CDR3 loop: CASRKAGVTTDTQYF. CDR3 sequence (DNA): TGTGCCAGCAGGAAAGCGGGGGTGACCACAGATACGCAGTATTTT.

This clonotype has a count of ten or more. This rearrangement joins TRBV7-2 to TRBJ2-1, with 7 bases identical to TRBD1. Germline V gene data show CDR1 as SGHTA and CDR2 as FQGNSA. This CDR3 has 13 residues. The V segment lost 2 bases and the J segment 8 bases; nucleotides outside the gene matches: 3. CDR3 amino acids: CASSLRQGDEQFF. As DNA, the CDR3 is TGTGCCAGCAGCTTACGACAGGGCGATGAGCAGTTCTTC.

This chain links TRBV20-1 with TRBJ2-3, with 8 bases lining up with TRBD1. This CDR3 contains 15 residues. The trim removed 6 bases at V and 0 bases at J, leaving 8 bases unmatched. Germline V gives CDR1 DFQATT, CDR2 SNEGSKA (reference sequence). The CDR3 loop reads CSAGTGHSSTDTQYF. DNA for the CDR3: TGCAGTGCCGGGACAGGCCATTCCAGCACAGATACGCAGTATTTT.

This clonotype turned up a few times. The CDR3 DNA reads TGTGCCAGCAGTTTATTGGGACATCAGCCCCAGCATTTT. Amino acid sequence: CASSLLGHQPQHF. The chain recombines TRBV27 with TRBJ1-5, with a possible D match to TRBD1 (5 bases). The length of the CDR3 is 13 residues. Germline V gene sequence: CDR1 MNHEY, CDR2 SMNVEV (reference sequence). Trimming took 1 base from V and 5 from J, leaving 6 bases between them.

This clonotype was detected a few times. The chain joins TRBV28 to TRBJ1-5; perhaps TRBD1 as D (5 bases). CDR3 length equals 14 residues. The ends were cut back, 4 bases at V and 4 bases at J, with 11 bases in the middle. Per the germline V gene, CDR1 is MDHEN and CDR2 is SYDVKM. This CDR3 reads CASSWGPGNQPQHF. CDR3 coding DNA: TGTGCCAGCAGTTGGGGCCCGGGGAATCAGCCCCAGCATTTT.

The chain employs TRBV5-1 and TRBJ2-7; D perhaps matches TRBD1 (5 bases). The CDR3 is 14 amino acids. Trimming cost V 3 bases and J 1 base, with 11 bases left between them. Looked up from germline, CDR1 is SGHRS and CDR2 is YFSETQ. The CDR3 DNA reads TGCGCCAGCAGCTCCGCGACAGCGTCCTACGAGCAGTACTTC. It translates to CASSSATASYEQYF.

V and J are TRBV19 and TRBJ1-2; D unresolved. The CDR3 extends over 16 amino acids. V was pared by 3 bases and J by 0 bases, with 14 bases between. CDR1 and CDR2 (germline): LNHDA, SQIVND (reference sequence). In nucleotides, the CDR3 is TGTGCCAGTAGTATCGTGGGCGGACTAGCTAACTATGGCTACACCTTC. Encoded protein: CASSIVGGLANYGYTF. Looking up the rest from reference TRBV19 and TRBJ1-2 gives the full variable domain: DGGITQSPKYLFRKEGQNVTLSCEQNLNHDAMYWYRQDPGQGLRLIYYSQIVNDFQKGDIAEGYSVSREKKESFPLTVTSAQKNPTAFYLCASSIVGGLANYGYTFGSGTRLTVV.

This sequence joins TRBV7-2 and TRBJ2-3; 9 nucleotides agree with TRBD2. V shed 1 base, J shed 4 bases, and the junction held 6 bases outside the gene matches. The CDR3 extends over 16 amino acids. The V gene's germline CDR1 is SGHTA and CDR2 FQGNSA. DNA of the CDR3: TGTGCCAGCAGCTTAGTAGCGGGAGTAAGTGCAGATACGCAGTATTTT. Translated, it gives CASSLVAGVSADTQYF.

CDR3 sequence: CASSLFYRDRGFTGELFF. CDR3 DNA sequence: TGTGCCAGCAGTTTATTTTACCGGGACAGGGGGTTTACCGGGGAGCTGTTTTTT. The chain links TRBV27 to TRBJ2-2, with TRBD1 matching over 11 bases. Germline assignment: CDR1 MNHEY and CDR2 SMNVEV (reference sequence). The V segment lost 1 base and the J segment 5 bases; nucleotides outside the gene matches: 9. This CDR3 has 18 residues.

The chain joins TRBV11-2 to TRBJ2-7, with D perhaps TRBD1 (5 bases). V dropped 5 bases and J dropped 3 bases, with 11 bases sitting between them. Germline-derived CDR1 and CDR2 are SGHAT and FQNNGV. This CDR3 is 13 amino acids long. This chain's CDR3 is CASSSAGFYEQYF. Here the CDR3 DNA reads TGTGCCAGCAGCAGCGCAGGGTTCTACGAGCAGTACTTC.

This chain joins TRBV5-1 and TRBJ2-7; D uncertain. The germline V gene has CDR1 SGHRS and CDR2 YFSETQ. With 6 bases removed from V and 2 bases from J, the gap between germline ends came to 15 bases. The CDR3 runs 14 residues. The CDR3 spells CASTLEDPTYEQYF. Here the CDR3 DNA reads TGCGCCAGCACCCTCGAAGACCCGACCTACGAGCAGTACTTC. The full variable domain, completed using reference TRBV5-1 and TRBJ2-7, is KAGVTQTPRYLIKTRGQQVTLSCSPISGHRSVSWYQQTPGQGLQFLFEYFSETQRNKGNFPGRFSGRQFSNSRSEMNVSTLELGDSALYLCASTLEDPTYEQYFGPGTRLTVT.

The V and J genes are TRBV20-1 and TRBJ2-3; 7 bases line up with TRBD2. The CDR3 extends over 15 amino acids. CDR1 is DFQATT, CDR2 SNEGSKA, per germline (reference sequence). The V gene end was trimmed by 0 bases and the J gene end by 5 bases; junction bases not matched to a gene: 8. CDR3 nucleotide sequence: TGCAGTGCTAGAGATTTTGGCGGGGGTGTAGATACGCAGTATTTT. This encodes CSARDFGGGVDTQYF.

The chain is built from TRBV10-3 and TRBJ2-3; 9 bases map to TRBD1. This CDR3 has 19 residues. CDR1 is ENHRY and CDR2 is SYGVKD in the germline V gene. V was pared by 0 bases and J by 3 bases, with 13 bases of the junction left unmatched. The CDR3 DNA follows: TGTGCCATCAGTGAGTCGGGGTTAACAGGGGGCCTCCGGACAGATACGCAGTATTTT. It codes for CAISESGLTGGLRTDTQYF.

This chain connects TRBV5-5 to TRBJ2-3; the match to TRBD2 covers 7 bases. The CDR3 has 15 amino acids. Trimming cost V 4 bases and J 2 bases; bases outside gene matches: 7. Looked up from germline, CDR1 is SGHKS and CDR2 is YYEKEE (reference sequence). The CDR3 coding sequence is TGTGCCAGCAGCACCCGGGGAGGGATCACAGATACGCAGTATTTT. Translating it yields CASSTRGGITDTQYF.

This clonotype was recorded a few times. This chain connects TRBV20-1 to TRBJ2-1, with TRBD1 identical over 12 bases. Per the germline V gene, CDR1 is DFQATT and CDR2 is SNEGSKA (reference sequence). V shed 0 bases and J 8 bases; nucleotides not matched to a gene: 11. The CDR3 has 17 residues. In DNA form, the CDR3 reads TGCAGTGCTAGAGATCTCGGGACAGGGGGCCCGGTCTATGAGCAGTTCTTC. Translated: CSARDLGTGGPVYEQFF.

V is TRBV5-1 and J is TRBJ2-7; D is perhaps TRBD2 (5 bases). Germline CDR1 is SGHRS and CDR2 is YFSETQ. The CDR3 runs 16 residues. Trimming removed 4 bases from V and 6 bases from J, with 23 bases in between. The CDR3 DNA reads as TGCGCCAGCAGCCCACTTCGGGGTTACGGGGTTGTCGAGCAGTACTTC. Translating it yields CASSPLRGYGVVEQYF.